This record looks at one T cell receptor beta chain sequence and its context. Germline CDR1 SGHVS, CDR2 FNYEAQ. The CDR3 is 16 residues long. The record originates from a study of blood T cells in healthy people across ages. A second PCR of 7 to 11 cycles used a sample-barcoded 5' primer and a J-beta primer mix. Using its own MiXCR run on the 5' RACE reads, TCRdb lists one record per CDR3 protein. The table lists roughly 800,000 distinct CDR3 sequences, about three fifths of them singletons. The clonotype originates from a man under 40 in good health. Sequencing was performed on blood. The genes are TRBV7-6 and TRBJ2-5, with D possibly TRBD1 on 6 matching bases. The J call could be wrong; TRBJ2-7 is a better fit for the DNA end. CDR3 loop: CASSLGSGTLSYEQYF. The CDR3 region has the DNA TGTGCCAGCAGCTTAGGGTCGGGGACACTATCTTACGAGCAGTACTTC.